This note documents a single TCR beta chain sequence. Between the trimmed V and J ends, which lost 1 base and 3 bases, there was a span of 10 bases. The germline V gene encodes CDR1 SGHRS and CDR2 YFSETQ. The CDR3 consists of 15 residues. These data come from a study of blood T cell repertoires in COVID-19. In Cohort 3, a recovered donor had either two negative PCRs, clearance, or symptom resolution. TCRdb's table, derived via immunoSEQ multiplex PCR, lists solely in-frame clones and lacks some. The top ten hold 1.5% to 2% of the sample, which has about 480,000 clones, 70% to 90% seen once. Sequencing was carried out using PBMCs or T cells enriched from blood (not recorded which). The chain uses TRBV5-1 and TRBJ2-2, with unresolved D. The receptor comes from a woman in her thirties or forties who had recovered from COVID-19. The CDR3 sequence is CASSLNGGDTGELFF. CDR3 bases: TGCGCCAGCAGCTTGAACGGCGGAGACACCGGGGAGCTGTTTTTT.